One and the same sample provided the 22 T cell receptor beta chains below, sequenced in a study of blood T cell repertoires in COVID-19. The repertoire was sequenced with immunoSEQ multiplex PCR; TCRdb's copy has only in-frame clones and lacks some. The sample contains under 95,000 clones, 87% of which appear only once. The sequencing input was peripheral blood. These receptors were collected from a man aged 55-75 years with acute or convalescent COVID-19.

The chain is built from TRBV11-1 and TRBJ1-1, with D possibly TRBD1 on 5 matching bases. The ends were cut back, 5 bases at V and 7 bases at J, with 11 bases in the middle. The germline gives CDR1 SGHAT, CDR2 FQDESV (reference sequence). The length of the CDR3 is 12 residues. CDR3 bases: TGTGCCAGCAGCCCCCAAGGGGATGAAGCTTTCTTT. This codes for CASSPQGDEAFF. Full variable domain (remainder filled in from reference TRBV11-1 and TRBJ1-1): EAEVAQSPRYKITEKSQAVAFWCDPISGHATLYWYRQILGQGPELLVQFQDESVVDDSQLPKDRFSAERLKGVDSTLKIQPAELGDSAMYLCASSPQGDEAFFGQGTRLTVV.

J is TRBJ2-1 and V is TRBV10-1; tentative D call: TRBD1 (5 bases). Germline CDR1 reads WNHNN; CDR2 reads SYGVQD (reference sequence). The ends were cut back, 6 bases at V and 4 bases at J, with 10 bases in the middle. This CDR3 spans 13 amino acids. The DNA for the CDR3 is TGCGCCAGCAGCGACAGATTTTACAATGAGCAGTTCTTC. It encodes CASSDRFYNEQFF.

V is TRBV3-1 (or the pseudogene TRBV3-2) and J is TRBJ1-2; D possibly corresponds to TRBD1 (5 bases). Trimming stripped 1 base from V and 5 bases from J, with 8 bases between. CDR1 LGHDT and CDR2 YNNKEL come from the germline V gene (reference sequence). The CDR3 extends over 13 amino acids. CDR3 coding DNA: TGTGCCAGCAGCCAAGTGACAGCGTATGGCTACACCTTC. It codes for CASSQVTAYGYTF.

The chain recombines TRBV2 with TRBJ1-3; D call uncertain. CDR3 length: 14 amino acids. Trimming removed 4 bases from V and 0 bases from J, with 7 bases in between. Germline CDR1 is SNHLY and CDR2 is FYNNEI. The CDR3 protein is CASSARNSGNTIYF. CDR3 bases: TGTGCCAGCAGTGCTAGAAACTCTGGAAACACCATATATTTT.

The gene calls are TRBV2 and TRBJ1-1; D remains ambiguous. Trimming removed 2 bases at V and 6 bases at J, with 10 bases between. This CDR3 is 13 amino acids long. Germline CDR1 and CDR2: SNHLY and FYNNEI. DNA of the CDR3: TGTGCCAGCAGTGAATTACGGGATCCTGAAGCTTTCTTT. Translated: CASSELRDPEAFF.

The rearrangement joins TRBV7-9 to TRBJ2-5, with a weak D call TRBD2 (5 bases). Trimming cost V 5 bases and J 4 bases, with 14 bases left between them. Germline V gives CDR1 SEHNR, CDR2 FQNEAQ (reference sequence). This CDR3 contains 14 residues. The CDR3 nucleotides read TGTGCCAGCAGCAAGTCCGGGGTCTCAGAGACCCAGTACTTC. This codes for CASSKSGVSETQYF.

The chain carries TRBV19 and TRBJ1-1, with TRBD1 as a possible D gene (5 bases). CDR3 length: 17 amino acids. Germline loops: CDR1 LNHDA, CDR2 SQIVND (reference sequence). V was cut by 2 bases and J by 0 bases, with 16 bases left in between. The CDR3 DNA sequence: TGTGCCAGTAGTATAATCATCGGAGGGGCTGTGAACACTGAAGCTTTCTTT. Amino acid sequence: CASSIIIGGAVNTEAFF.

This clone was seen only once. DNA of the CDR3: TGTGCCAGCAGCCCGACTGCAGAACAGGGCTACGAGCAGTACTTC. Its protein product is CASSPTAEQGYEQYF. J is TRBJ2-7 and V is TRBV14, with D tentatively TRBD1 (6 bases). The CDR3 covers 15 residues. V was clipped by 4 bases and J by 3 bases, with 16 bases between them. Per germline, CDR1 SGHDN and CDR2 FVKESK.

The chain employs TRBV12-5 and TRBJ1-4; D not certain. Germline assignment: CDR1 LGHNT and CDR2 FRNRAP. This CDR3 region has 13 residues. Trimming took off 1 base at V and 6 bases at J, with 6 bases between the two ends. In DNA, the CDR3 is TGTGCTAGTGGTTTGGACAGTCATGAAAAACTGTTTTTT. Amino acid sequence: CASGLDSHEKLFF. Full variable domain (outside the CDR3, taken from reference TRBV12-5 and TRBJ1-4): DARVTQTPRHKVTEMGQEVTMRCQPILGHNTVFWYRQTMMQGLELLAYFRNRAPLDDSGMPKDRFSAEMPDATLATLKIQPSEPRDSAVYFCASGLDSHEKLFFGSGTQLSVL.

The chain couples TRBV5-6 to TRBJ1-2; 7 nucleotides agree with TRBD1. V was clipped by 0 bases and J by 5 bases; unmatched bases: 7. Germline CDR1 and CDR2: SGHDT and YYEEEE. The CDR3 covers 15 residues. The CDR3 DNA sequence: TGTGCCAGCAGCTTGGAAGGAGGGGGCGCTTATGGCTACACCTTC. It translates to CASSLEGGGAYGYTF.

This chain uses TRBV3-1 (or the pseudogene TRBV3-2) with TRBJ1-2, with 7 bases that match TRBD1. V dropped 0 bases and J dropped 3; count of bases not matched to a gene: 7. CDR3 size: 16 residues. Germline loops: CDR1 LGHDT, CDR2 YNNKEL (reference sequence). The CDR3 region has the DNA TGTGCCAGCAGCCAAGATTTACAGGGGATGGACTATGGCTACACCTTC. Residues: CASSQDLQGMDYGYTF.

The CDR3 DNA reads TGTGCCAGCAGTTACTCGGGGCGGGAAGCTTTCTTT. It codes for CASSYSGREAFF. The V call is TRBV6-5, the J call TRBJ1-1, with D tentatively TRBD1 (5 bases). With 0 bases removed from V and 8 bases from J, the gap between germline ends came to 7 bases. From germline, CDR1 is MNHEY and CDR2 SVGAGI. CDR3 length: 12 residues.

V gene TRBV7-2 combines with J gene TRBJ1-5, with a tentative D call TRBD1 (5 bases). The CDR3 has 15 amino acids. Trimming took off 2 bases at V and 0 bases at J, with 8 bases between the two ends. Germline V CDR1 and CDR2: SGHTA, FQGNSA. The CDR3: CASSLTGNSNQPQHF. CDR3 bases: TGTGCCAGCAGCTTAACAGGAAATAGCAATCAGCCCCAGCATTTT.

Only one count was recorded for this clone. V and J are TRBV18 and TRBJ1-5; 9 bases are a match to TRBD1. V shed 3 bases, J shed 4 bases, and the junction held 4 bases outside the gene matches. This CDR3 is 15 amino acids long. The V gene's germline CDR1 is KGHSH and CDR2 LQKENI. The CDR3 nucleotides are TGTGCCAGCTCACCTACGACAGGGGGGAATCAGCCCCAGCATTTT. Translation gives CASSPTTGGNQPQHF.

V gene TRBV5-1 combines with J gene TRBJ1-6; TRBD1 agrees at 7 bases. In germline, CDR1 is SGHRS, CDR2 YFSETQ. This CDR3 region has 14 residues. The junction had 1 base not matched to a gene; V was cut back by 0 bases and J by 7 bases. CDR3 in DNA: TGCGCCAGCAGCTTGGAGGGACAGAATTCACCCCTCCACTTT. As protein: CASSLEGQNSPLHF. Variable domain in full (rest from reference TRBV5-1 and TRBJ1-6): KAGVTQTPRYLIKTRGQQVTLSCSPISGHRSVSWYQQTPGQGLQFLFEYFSETQRNKGNFPGRFSGRQFSNSRSEMNVSTLELGDSALYLCASSLEGQNSPLHFGNGTRLTVT.

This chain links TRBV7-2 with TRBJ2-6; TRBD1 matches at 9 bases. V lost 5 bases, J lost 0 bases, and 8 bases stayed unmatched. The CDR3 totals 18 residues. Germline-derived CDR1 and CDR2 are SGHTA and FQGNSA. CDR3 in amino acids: CASSPRGTGNSGANVLTF. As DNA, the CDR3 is TGTGCCAGCAGCCCAAGGGGGACAGGGAACTCTGGGGCCAACGTCCTGACTTTC.

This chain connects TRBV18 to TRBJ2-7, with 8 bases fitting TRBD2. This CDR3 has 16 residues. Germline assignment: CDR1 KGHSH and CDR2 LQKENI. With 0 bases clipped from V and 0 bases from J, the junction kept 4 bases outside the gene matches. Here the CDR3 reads CASSPPGGGNSYEQYF. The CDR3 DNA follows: TGTGCCAGCTCACCACCGGGCGGGGGGAACTCCTACGAGCAGTACTTC.

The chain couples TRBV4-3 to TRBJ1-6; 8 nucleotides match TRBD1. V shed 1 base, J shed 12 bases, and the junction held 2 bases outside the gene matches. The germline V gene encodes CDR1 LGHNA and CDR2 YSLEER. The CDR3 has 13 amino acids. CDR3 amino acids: CASSQGQGRPLHF. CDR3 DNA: TGCGCCAGCAGCCAAGGACAGGGGAGACCCCTCCACTTT.

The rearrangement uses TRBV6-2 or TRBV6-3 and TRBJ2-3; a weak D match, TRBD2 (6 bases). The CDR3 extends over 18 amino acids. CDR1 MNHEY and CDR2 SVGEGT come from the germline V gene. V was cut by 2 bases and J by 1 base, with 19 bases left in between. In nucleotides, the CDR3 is TGTGCCAGCAGTTACATTGAGCATTCGGGGGAGGGCACAGATACGCAGTATTTT. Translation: CASSYIEHSGEGTDTQYF.

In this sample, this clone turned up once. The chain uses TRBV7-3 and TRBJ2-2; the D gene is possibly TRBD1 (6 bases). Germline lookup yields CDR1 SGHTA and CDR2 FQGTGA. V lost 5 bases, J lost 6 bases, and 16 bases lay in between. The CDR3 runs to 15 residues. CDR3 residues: CASSPNSGTSGELFF. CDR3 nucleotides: TGTGCCAGCAGCCCGAACTCTGGGACATCCGGGGAGCTGTTTTTT.

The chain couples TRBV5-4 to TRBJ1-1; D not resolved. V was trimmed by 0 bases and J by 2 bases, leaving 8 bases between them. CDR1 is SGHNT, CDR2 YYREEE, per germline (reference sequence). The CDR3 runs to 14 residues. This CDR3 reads CASSLERDNTEAFF. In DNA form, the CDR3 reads TGTGCCAGCAGCTTGGAACGGGATAACACTGAAGCTTTCTTT.

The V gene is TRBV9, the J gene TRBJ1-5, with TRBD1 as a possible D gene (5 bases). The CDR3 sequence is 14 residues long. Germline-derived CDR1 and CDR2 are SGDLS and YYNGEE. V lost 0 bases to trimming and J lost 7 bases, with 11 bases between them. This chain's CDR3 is CASSVGSGNQPQHF. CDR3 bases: TGTGCCAGCAGCGTAGGTTCAGGGAACCAGCCCCAGCATTTT.